This record covers a single TCR beta chain. The sample holds a few counts of this clonotype. The antigen it recognizes is unknown. Base qualities are not at hand, and no much larger clone is one base apart. Libraries were constructed by RT-PCR. TCRdb names Illumina HiSeq 2500 as the instrument used. The raw public reads went through TCRdb reprocessing: fastp at Q25, MiXCR clone calling, in-frame beta chains kept. Rows are combined by CDR3 protein, so each entry shows the most common genes and DNA. The sample yields 300,000 to 350,000 distinct CDR3 sequences; 21% were counted once. The ten largest clones add up to roughly 10% of the sample. The entry originates in a study of response to subunit inactivated influenza vaccine (dated by TCRdb to between 2018 and 2020). Study-wide context: To follow how T cells responded to a trivalent subunit inactivated influenza vaccine, the researchers relied on deep quantitative profiling of the T cell receptor repertoire. The investigation overall reported the following: The authors proposed that each seasonal influenza vaccination may bring in only a limited number of new T cells.

The germline ends are 9 bases apart after V is trimmed by 5 bases and J by 2 bases. From the cysteine through the phenylalanine, the CDR3 covers 13 amino acids. CDR3 DNA is the only sequence kept; it has 39 bases, read in frame from the first base. Via the germline V gene (reference sequence), CDR1 is MNHEY and CDR2 SMNVEV. The sequence came from a man between 50 and 69 years old who received an inactivated influenza vaccine. Donor details come from another sample of the same person, matched by shared clones. The chain is encoded by TRBV27 joined to TRBJ2-5; 5 matching bases give a weak D call of TRBD2. Specimen: PBMCs from blood, collected about 20 months after vaccination. The DNA sequence is given as TGTGCCAGCAGTCCCCAGCGGCAAGAGACCCAGTACTTC. Translated, this is CASSPQRQETQYF.